This record concerns one T cell receptor beta chain sequence. The target antigen is unknown. The CDR3 has 13 residues. Per germline, CDR1 SGHVS and CDR2 FNYEAQ. This record comes from a study of shared clonotypes between healthy human individuals. Study-level points and caveats: Collection of samples was limited to blood; tissue repertoires likely differ.

Sequenced by immunoSEQ multiplex PCR; TCRdb stores in-frame clones only, minus some. The sample records over 400,000 clones, roughly 95% being singletons. The specimen was naive CD4+ T cells sorted from blood. Sample subset: CD45RA+ positively selected. This sequence joins TRBV7-6 and TRBJ2-5, with 7 bases identical to TRBD2. Gene TRBJ2-7 matches the end of the DNA better, so the J call may be wrong. This clonotype was obtained from a woman under 40 in good health. The CDR3 nucleotides read TGTGCCAGGGGGAATCGCGGGAGATACGAGCAGTACTTC. The encoded protein is CARGNRGRYEQYF.